Here is one TCR beta chain with its context. The antigen is unknown. The CDR3 spans 14 residues. Trimming cost V 6 bases and J 3 bases, with 14 bases left between them. The data derive from a study of T cells in Graves' hyperthyroidism and ophthalmopathy. Findings and caveats of the study: Most expanded thyroid clonotypes above 0.001 also appeared in blood.

Amplification of TCR beta CDR3 regions used RNA as the template. HTBI primers were employed in a first-round RT-PCR of the TCR CDR3. TCRdb passed the multiplex PCR reads through MiXCR, listing each CDR3 protein once. The sample has 270,000 or so distinct CDR3 sequences; under 30% are singletons. The sequenced sample was blood. This clonotype originated in a man between 35 and 55 years old with Graves' hyperthyroidism that later progressed to Graves' ophthalmopathy. J is TRBJ2-5 and V is TRBV12-3 or TRBV12-4; the D is unclear. In DNA, the CDR3 is TGTGCCAGCAGCCAATCTGGGGTGGAAGAGACCCAGTACTTC. Its translation: CASSQSGVEETQYF.